A selection of T cell receptor beta chains follows, all from one sample in a study of blood T cell repertoires in COVID-19. The repertoire was sequenced with immunoSEQ multiplex PCR; TCRdb's copy has only in-frame clones and lacks some. The data contain about 300,000 clones, 85% to 90% of them seen just once; the ten biggest clones take up about 4.6%. The sequenced sample was peripheral blood. All receptors come from a man aged 35-49 years with acute or convalescent COVID-19. Each CDR3 is given with its conserved first and last residue. D genes are given only for firm matches. Some rows mark clone size as missing; the rest say once, few, many or name a class of expanded clone.

J gene: TRBJ2-5; D gene: TRBD2; V gene: TRBV7-2; clone size: .; CDR3 protein: CASSRTSGGVETQYF; CDR3 DNA: TGTGCCAGCAGCCGGACTAGCGGGGGGGTGGAGACCCAGTACTTC
J gene: TRBJ2-3; D gene: .; V gene: TRBV9; clone size: once; CDR3 protein: CASSVGVAGWGTDTQYF; CDR3 DNA: TGTGCCAGCAGCGTAGGCGTGGCGGGGTGGGGCACAGATACGCAGTATTTT
J gene: TRBJ1-5; D gene: TRBD1; V gene: TRBV6-5; clone size: .; CDR3 protein: CASSYKGGESNQPQHF; CDR3 DNA: TGTGCCAGCAGTTATAAAGGGGGCGAAAGCAATCAGCCCCAGCATTTT
J gene: TRBJ1-5; D gene: .; V gene: TRBV6-1; clone size: .; CDR3 protein: CASSDGQFSNQPQHF; CDR3 DNA: TGTGCCAGCAGTGACGGACAGTTTAGCAATCAGCCCCAGCATTTT
J gene: TRBJ2-1; D gene: TRBD1; V gene: TRBV5-4; clone size: .; CDR3 protein: CASSSGTGFEQFF; CDR3 DNA: TGTGCCAGCAGTTCCGGGACAGGGTTTGAGCAGTTCTTC
J gene: TRBJ2-5; D gene: .; V gene: TRBV11-2; clone size: once; CDR3 protein: CASSLDRGETQYF; CDR3 DNA: TGTGCCAGCAGCTTAGATCGCGGGGAGACCCAGTACTTC
J gene: TRBJ1-4; D gene: TRBD1; V gene: TRBV2; clone size: .; CDR3 protein: CASEWRTGMNEKLFF; CDR3 DNA: TGTGCCAGCGAATGGAGGACAGGAATGAATGAAAAACTGTTTTTT
J gene: TRBJ1-2; D gene: .; V gene: TRBV2; clone size: .; CDR3 protein: CASSYDSYGYTF; CDR3 DNA: TGTGCCAGCAGTTATGACAGCTATGGCTACACCTTC
J gene: TRBJ2-6; D gene: TRBD1; V gene: TRBV2; clone size: .; CDR3 protein: CASTLQGTGANVLTF; CDR3 DNA: TGTGCCAGCACTTTACAGGGGACTGGGGCCAACGTCCTGACTTTC
J gene: TRBJ2-7; D gene: .; V gene: TRBV7-9; clone size: .; CDR3 protein: CASSPTYRDDEQYF; CDR3 DNA: TGTGCCAGCAGCCCTACCTACAGGGACGACGAGCAGTACTTC
J gene: TRBJ1-6; D gene: .; V gene: TRBV27; clone size: .; CDR3 protein: CASSLGGTGNSPLHF; CDR3 DNA: TGTGCCAGCAGTTTAGGAGGGACCGGTAATTCACCCCTCCACTTT
J gene: TRBJ1-2; D gene: .; V gene: TRBV7-9; clone size: .; CDR3 protein: CASRGRGAGGYTF; CDR3 DNA: TGTGCCAGCCGAGGACGGGGGGCGGGTGGCTACACCTTC
J gene: TRBJ1-2; D gene: TRBD1; V gene: TRBV2; clone size: .; CDR3 protein: CASRKHRGEGYTF; CDR3 DNA: TGTGCCAGCAGAAAACACAGGGGCGAAGGCTACACCTTC
J gene: TRBJ2-3; D gene: .; V gene: TRBV28; clone size: .; CDR3 protein: CASSPPQEGRDDRQYF; CDR3 DNA: TGTGCCAGCTCTCCGCCTCAGGAGGGCCGGGATGATAGGCAGTATTTT
J gene: TRBJ2-3; D gene: TRBD2; V gene: TRBV19; clone size: once; CDR3 protein: CASSIGRVAGFTDTQYF; CDR3 DNA: TGTGCCAGTAGTATTGGGAGGGTAGCGGGATTCACAGATACGCAGTATTTT
J gene: TRBJ2-1; D gene: TRBD1; V gene: TRBV2; clone size: .; CDR3 protein: CASRDRGDDQFF; CDR3 DNA: TGTGCCAGCCGGGACAGGGGGGATGATCAGTTCTTC
J gene: TRBJ1-1; D gene: .; V gene: TRBV9; clone size: once; CDR3 protein: CASSVTEMNTEAFF; CDR3 DNA: TGTGCCAGCAGCGTCACAGAGATGAACACTGAAGCTTTCTTT
J gene: TRBJ1-1; D gene: .; V gene: TRBV6-1; clone size: once; CDR3 protein: CASSEPWATEAFF; CDR3 DNA: TGTGCCAGCAGTGAACCCTGGGCCACTGAAGCTTTCTTT
J gene: TRBJ1-5; D gene: .; V gene: TRBV13; clone size: .; CDR3 protein: CASSLFGSNQPQHF; CDR3 DNA: TGTGCCAGCAGCTTATTCGGTAGCAATCAGCCCCAGCATTTT
J gene: TRBJ2-1; D gene: TRBD1; V gene: TRBV11-3; clone size: .; CDR3 protein: CASSLAGRGQQFF; CDR3 DNA: TGTGCCAGCAGCTTAGCGGGCAGGGGGCAGCAGTTCTTC
J gene: TRBJ1-5; D gene: .; V gene: TRBV28; clone size: .; CDR3 protein: CASSWQSNQPQHF; CDR3 DNA: TGTGCCAGCAGTTGGCAAAGCAATCAGCCCCAGCATTTT
J gene: TRBJ1-1; D gene: .; V gene: TRBV4-1; clone size: .; CDR3 protein: CASSLREVGTEAFF; CDR3 DNA: TGCGCCAGCAGTCTCAGGGAGGTGGGCACTGAAGCTTTCTTT
J gene: TRBJ2-7; D gene: TRBD2; V gene: TRBV4-1; clone size: .; CDR3 protein: CASSHGLAGNYEQYF; CDR3 DNA: TGCGCCAGCAGCCACGGACTAGCGGGGAACTACGAGCAGTACTTC
J gene: TRBJ2-2; D gene: TRBD1; V gene: TRBV15; clone size: .; CDR3 protein: CATSRAIGTGSGTGELFF; CDR3 DNA: TGTGCCACCAGCAGAGCAATCGGGACAGGGAGCGGGACCGGGGAGCTGTTTTTT
J gene: TRBJ1-2; D gene: .; V gene: TRBV11-2; clone size: .; CDR3 protein: CASSPYSRRYGYTF; CDR3 DNA: TGTGCCAGCAGTCCCTATTCGAGGCGATATGGCTACACCTTC
J gene: TRBJ1-1; D gene: .; V gene: TRBV6-1; clone size: once; CDR3 protein: CASSEGQVPTEAFF; CDR3 DNA: TGTGCCAGCAGTGAAGGACAGGTGCCCACTGAAGCTTTCTTT
J gene: TRBJ1-1; D gene: .; V gene: TRBV20-1; clone size: few; CDR3 protein: CSALGGPQAFF; CDR3 DNA: TGCAGTGCCCTGGGGGGGCCTCAAGCTTTCTTT
J gene: TRBJ1-1; D gene: TRBD1; V gene: TRBV2; clone size: .; CDR3 protein: CASSDPRTGNTEAFF; CDR3 DNA: TGTGCCAGCAGCGACCCGAGGACAGGGAACACTGAAGCTTTCTTT
J gene: TRBJ1-1; D gene: .; V gene: TRBV7-2; clone size: .; CDR3 protein: CASSLTRNTEAFF; CDR3 DNA: TGTGCCAGCAGTTTGACACGGAACACTGAAGCTTTCTTT
J gene: TRBJ1-5; D gene: .; V gene: TRBV11-2; clone size: .; CDR3 protein: CASSLEGGASQPQHF; CDR3 DNA: TGTGCCAGCAGCTTAGAAGGCGGGGCGTCCCAGCCCCAGCATTTT
J gene: TRBJ2-1; D gene: TRBD2; V gene: TRBV5-1; clone size: .; CDR3 protein: CASTSGGNSYNEQFF; CDR3 DNA: TGCGCCAGCACTAGCGGGGGCAACTCCTACAATGAGCAGTTCTTC
J gene: TRBJ1-2; D gene: .; V gene: TRBV2; clone size: .; CDR3 protein: CASSTRRSDGYTF; CDR3 DNA: TGTGCCAGCAGTACCCGACGGAGCGATGGCTACACCTTC
J gene: TRBJ1-2; D gene: .; V gene: TRBV5-1; clone size: .; CDR3 protein: CASSRGGYGYTF; CDR3 DNA: TGCGCCAGCAGCCGGGGGGGTTATGGCTACACCTTC
J gene: TRBJ1-1; D gene: .; V gene: TRBV11-2; clone size: .; CDR3 protein: CASSLRDYGNTEAFF; CDR3 DNA: TGTGCCAGCAGCTTGAGGGACTACGGGAACACTGAAGCTTTCTTT
J gene: TRBJ1-2; D gene: TRBD1; V gene: TRBV6-5; clone size: .; CDR3 protein: CASRLGQGASYGYTF; CDR3 DNA: TGTGCCAGCAGGCTAGGACAGGGGGCGAGTTATGGCTACACCTTC